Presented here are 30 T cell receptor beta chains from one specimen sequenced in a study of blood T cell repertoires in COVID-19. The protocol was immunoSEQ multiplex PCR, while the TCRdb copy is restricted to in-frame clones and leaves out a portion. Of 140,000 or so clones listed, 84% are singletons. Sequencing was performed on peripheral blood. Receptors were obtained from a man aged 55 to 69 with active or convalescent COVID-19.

The CDR3 nucleotides read TGTGCCAGCAGCCGGCCTGGGTCTCGGGGATACACTGAAGCTTTCTTT. Protein sequence: CASSRPGSRGYTEAFF. The V and J genes are TRBV11-3 and TRBJ1-1; D is unclear. The CDR3 contains 16 residues. V was pared by 5 bases and J by 3 bases, with 19 bases between. The V gene's germline CDR1 is SGHNT and CDR2 YENEEA.

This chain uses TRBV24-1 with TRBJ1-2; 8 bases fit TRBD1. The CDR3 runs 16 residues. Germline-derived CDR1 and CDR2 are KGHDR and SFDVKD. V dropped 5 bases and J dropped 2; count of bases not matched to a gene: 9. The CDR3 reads CATSAGGREGNYGYTF. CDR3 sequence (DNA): TGTGCCACCAGTGCAGGGGGCAGGGAAGGAAACTATGGCTACACCTTC.

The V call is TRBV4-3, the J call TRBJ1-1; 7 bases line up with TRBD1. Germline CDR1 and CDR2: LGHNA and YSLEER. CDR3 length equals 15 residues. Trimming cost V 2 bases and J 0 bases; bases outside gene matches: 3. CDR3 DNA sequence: TGCGCCAGCAGCCAATCGGGACAGATGAACACTGAAGCTTTCTTT. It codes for CASSQSGQMNTEAFF.

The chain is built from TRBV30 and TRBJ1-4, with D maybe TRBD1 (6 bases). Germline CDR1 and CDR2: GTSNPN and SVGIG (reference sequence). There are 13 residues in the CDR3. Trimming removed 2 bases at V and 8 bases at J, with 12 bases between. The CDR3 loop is CAWSLGGDEKLFF. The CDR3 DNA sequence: TGTGCCTGGAGTTTAGGGGGAGACGAAAAACTGTTTTTT.

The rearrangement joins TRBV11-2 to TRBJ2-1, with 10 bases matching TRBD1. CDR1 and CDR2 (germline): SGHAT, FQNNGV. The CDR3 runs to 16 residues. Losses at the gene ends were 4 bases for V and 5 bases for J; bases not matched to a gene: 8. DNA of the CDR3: TGTGCCAGCAGCTCCCAGGACAGGGGGATTCACAATGAGCAGTTCTTC. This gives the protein CASSSQDRGIHNEQFF.

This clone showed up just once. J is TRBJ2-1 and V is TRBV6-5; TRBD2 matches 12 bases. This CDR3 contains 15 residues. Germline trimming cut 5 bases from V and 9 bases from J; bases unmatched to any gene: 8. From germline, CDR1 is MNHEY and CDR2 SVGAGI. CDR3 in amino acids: CASSPRLAGDIEQFF. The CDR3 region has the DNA TGTGCCAGCAGTCCCCGACTAGCGGGAGATATTGAGCAGTTCTTC.

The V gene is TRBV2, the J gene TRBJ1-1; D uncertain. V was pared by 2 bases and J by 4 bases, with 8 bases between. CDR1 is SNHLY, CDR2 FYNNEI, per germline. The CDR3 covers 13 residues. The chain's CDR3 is CASSESGITEAFF. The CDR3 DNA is TGTGCCAGCAGTGAATCGGGGATCACTGAAGCTTTCTTT.

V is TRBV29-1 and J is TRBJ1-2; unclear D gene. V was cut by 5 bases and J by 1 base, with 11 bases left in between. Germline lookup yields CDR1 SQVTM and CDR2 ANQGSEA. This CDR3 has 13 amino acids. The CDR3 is CSVYGGSNYGYTF. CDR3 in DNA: TGCAGCGTTTATGGCGGCAGTAACTATGGCTACACCTTC.

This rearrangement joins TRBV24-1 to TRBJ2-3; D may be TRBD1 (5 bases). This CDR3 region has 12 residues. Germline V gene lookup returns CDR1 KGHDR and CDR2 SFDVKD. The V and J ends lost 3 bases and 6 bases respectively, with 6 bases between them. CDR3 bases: TGTGCCACCAGTGATAACAGGGATACGCAGTATTTT. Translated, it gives CATSDNRDTQYF.

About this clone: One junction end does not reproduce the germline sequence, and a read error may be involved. The CDR3 bases are TGTGCCAGCAGTGAAGCGCTTCGGCAGGCGAACTTC. It specifies CASSEALRQANF. The chain joins TRBV2 to TRBJ2-7; D is unresolved. The CDR3 loop spans 12 amino acids. Germline loops: CDR1 SNHLY, CDR2 FYNNEI.

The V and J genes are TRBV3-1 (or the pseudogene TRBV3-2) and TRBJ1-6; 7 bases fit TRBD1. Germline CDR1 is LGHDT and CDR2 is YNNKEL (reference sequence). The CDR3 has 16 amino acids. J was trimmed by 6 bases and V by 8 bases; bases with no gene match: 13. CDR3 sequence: CASGINRGSGNSPLHF. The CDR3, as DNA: TGTGCCAGCGGGATAAACAGGGGTTCGGGTAATTCACCCCTCCACTTT.

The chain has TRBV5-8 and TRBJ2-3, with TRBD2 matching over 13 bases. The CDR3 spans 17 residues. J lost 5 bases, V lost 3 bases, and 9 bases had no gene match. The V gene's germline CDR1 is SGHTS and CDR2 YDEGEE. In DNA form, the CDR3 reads TGTGCCAGCAGCTCCCGGACTAGCGGGAGTTTGGGAGATACGCAGTATTTT. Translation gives CASSSRTSGSLGDTQYF.

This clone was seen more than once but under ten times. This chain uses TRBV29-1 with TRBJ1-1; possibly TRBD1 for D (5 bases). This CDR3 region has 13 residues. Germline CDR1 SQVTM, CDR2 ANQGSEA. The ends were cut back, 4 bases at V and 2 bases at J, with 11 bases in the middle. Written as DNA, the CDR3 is TGCAGCGTTGGTGTCGGGGGAAACACTGAAGCTTTCTTT. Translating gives CSVGVGGNTEAFF.

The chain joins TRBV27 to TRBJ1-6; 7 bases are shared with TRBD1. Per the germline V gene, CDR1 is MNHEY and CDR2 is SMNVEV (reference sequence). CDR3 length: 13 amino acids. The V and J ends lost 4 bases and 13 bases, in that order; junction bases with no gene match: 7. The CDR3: CASSSRQGTPLHF. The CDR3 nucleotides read TGTGCCAGCAGTTCAAGACAGGGAACTCCCCTCCACTTT.

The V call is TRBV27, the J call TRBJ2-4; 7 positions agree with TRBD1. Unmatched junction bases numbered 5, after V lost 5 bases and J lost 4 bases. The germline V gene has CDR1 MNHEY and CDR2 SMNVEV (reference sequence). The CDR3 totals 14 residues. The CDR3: CASSEQGFKNIQYF. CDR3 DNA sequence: TGTGCCAGCAGTGAACAGGGGTTTAAAAACATTCAGTACTTC.

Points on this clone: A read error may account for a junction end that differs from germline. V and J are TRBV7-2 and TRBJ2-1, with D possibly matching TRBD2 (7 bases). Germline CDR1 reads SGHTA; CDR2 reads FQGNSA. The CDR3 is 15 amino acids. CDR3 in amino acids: CASSLDVVVGGAGVF. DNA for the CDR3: TGTGCCAGCAGCTTAGATGTGGTCGTTGGGGGGGCCGGGGTCTTC.

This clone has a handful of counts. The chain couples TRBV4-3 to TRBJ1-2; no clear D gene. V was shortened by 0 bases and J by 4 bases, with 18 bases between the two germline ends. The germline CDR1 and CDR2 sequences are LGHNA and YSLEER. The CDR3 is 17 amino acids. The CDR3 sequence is CASSQEGSRSRFYGYTF. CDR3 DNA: TGCGCCAGCAGCCAAGAGGGCTCGCGCTCAAGATTCTATGGCTACACCTTC.

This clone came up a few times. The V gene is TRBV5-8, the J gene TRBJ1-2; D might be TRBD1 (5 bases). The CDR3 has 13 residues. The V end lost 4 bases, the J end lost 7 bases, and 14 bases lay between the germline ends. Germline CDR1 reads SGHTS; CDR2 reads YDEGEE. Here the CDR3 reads CASSQGPGVGYTF. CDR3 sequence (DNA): TGTGCCAGCAGCCAAGGCCCGGGGGTTGGCTACACCTTC.

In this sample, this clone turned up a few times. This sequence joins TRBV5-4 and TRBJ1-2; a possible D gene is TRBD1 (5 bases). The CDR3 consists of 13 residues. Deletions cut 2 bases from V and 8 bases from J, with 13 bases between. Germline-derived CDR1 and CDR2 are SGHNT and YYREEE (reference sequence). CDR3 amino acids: CASSLNGGDGYTF. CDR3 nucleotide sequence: TGTGCCAGCAGCTTAAACGGGGGAGACGGCTACACCTTC.

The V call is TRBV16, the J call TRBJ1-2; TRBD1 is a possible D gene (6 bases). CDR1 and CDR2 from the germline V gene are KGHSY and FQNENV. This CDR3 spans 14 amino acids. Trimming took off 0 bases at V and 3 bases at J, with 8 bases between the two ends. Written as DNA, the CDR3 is TGTGCCAGCAGCCAATCCGGACAGTACTATGGCTACACCTTC. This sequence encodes CASSQSGQYYGYTF.

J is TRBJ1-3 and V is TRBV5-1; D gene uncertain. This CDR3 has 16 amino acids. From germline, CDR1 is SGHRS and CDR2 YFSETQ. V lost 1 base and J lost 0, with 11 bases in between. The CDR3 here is CASSLSAGRSGNTIYF. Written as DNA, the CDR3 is TGCGCCAGCAGCTTGTCCGCAGGCCGCTCTGGAAACACCATATATTTT.

CDR3 in amino acids: CASSLGPGEFF. CDR3 nucleotide sequence: TGTGCCAGCAGCTTAGGCCCCGGGGAGTTCTTC. The chain couples TRBV11-2 to TRBJ2-1, with D perhaps TRBD2 (5 bases). The CDR3 length is 11 residues. V was trimmed by 1 base and J by 14 bases, leaving 9 bases between them. The germline V gene encodes CDR1 SGHAT and CDR2 FQNNGV. Together with reference TRBV11-2 and TRBJ2-1, the CDR3 gives the full variable domain: EAGVAQSPRYKIIEKRQSVAFWCNPISGHATLYWYQQILGQGPKLLIQFQNNGVVDDSQLPKDRFSAERLKGVDSTLKIQPAKLEDSAVYLCASSLGPGEFFGPGTRLTVL.

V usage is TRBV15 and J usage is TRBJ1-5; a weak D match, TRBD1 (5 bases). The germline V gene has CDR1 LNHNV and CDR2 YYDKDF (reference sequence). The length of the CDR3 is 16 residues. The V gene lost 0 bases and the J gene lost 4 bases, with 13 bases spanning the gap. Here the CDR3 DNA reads TGTGCCACCAGCAGAGATAACAGCAGGGTGAATCAGCCCCAGCATTTT. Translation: CATSRDNSRVNQPQHF.

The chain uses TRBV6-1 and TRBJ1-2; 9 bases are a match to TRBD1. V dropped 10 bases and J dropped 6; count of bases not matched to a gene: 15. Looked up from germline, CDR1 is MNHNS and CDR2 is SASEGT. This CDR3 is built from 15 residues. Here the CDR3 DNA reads TGTGCCACCTCGGATCCGGGACAGGGTTATGATGGCTACACCTTC. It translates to CATSDPGQGYDGYTF.

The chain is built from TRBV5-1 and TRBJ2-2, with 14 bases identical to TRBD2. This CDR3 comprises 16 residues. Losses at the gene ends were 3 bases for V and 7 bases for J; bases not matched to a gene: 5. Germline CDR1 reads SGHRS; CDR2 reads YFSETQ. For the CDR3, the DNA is TGCGCCAGCAGCTCGACTAGCGGGAGGGGAAACGGGGAGCTGTTTTTT. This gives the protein CASSSTSGRGNGELFF. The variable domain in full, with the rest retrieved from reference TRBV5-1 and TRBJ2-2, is KAGVTQTPRYLIKTRGQQVTLSCSPISGHRSVSWYQQTPGQGLQFLFEYFSETQRNKGNFPGRFSGRQFSNSRSEMNVSTLELGDSALYLCASSSTSGRGNGELFFGEGSRLTVL.

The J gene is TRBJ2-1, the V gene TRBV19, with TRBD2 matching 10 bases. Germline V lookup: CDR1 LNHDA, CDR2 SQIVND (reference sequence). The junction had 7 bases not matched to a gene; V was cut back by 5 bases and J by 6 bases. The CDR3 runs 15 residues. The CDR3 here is CASSFSGGPLNEQFF. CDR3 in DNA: TGTGCCAGTAGTTTTAGCGGGGGGCCTCTCAATGAGCAGTTCTTC. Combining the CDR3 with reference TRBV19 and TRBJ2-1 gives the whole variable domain DGGITQSPKYLFRKEGQNVTLSCEQNLNHDAMYWYRQDPGQGLRLIYYSQIVNDFQKGDIAEGYSVSREKKESFPLTVTSAQKNPTAFYLCASSFSGGPLNEQFFGPGTRLTVL.

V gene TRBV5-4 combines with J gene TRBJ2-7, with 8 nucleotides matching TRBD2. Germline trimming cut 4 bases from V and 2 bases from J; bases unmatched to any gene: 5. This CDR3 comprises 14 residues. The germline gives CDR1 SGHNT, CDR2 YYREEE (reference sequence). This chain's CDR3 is CASSHGLAPYEQYV. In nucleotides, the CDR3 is TGTGCCAGCAGCCACGGACTAGCTCCCTACGAGCAGTACGTC.

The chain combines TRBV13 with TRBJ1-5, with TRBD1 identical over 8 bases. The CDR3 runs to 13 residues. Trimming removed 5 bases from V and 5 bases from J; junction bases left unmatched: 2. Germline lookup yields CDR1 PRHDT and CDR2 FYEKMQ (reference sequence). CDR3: CASSLTGDQPQHF. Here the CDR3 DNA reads TGTGCCAGCAGCCTGACAGGGGATCAGCCCCAGCATTTT.

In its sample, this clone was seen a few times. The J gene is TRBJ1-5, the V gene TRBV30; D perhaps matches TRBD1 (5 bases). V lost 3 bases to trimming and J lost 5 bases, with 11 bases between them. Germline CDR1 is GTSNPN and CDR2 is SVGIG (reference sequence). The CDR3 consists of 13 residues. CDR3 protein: CAWSREDDQPQHF. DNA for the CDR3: TGTGCCTGGAGCAGGGAAGACGATCAGCCCCAGCATTTT. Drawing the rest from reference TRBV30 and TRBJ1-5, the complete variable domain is SQTIHQWPATLVQPVGSPLSLECTVEGTSNPNLYWYRQAAGRGLQLLFYSVGIGQISSEVPQNLSASRPQDRQFILSSKKLLLSDSGFYLCAWSREDDQPQHFGDGTRLSIL.

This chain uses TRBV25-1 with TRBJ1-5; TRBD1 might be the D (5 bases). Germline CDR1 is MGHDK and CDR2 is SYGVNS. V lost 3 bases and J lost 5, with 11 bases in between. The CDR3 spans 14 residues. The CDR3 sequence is CASSDSTGDQPQHF. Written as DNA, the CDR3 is TGTGCCAGCAGTGACTCGACGGGGGATCAGCCCCAGCATTTT.